This TCR beta chain was documented in a study of cytomegalovirus exposure and HLA in healthy donors. This clone was seen a handful of times. PCR primers comprised 60 Vbeta and 13 Jbeta primers. Sequencing used immunoSEQ multiplex PCR; TCRdb keeps in-frame clones, though not all of them. The sample lists 55,000 to 80,000 clones; 50% to 80% were seen once. V lost 3 bases and J lost 2; bases outside the gene matches: 7. The CDR3 extends over 16 amino acids. The germline V gene has CDR1 SGDLS and CDR2 YYNGEE. Sequencing used PBMCs. This receptor was identified in a man in his forties or fifties in good health and CMV-seropositive. This chain joins TRBV9 and TRBJ2-7; 11 nucleotides line up with TRBD2. In nucleotides, the CDR3 is TGTGCCAGCAGCGCCCGATGGGGACTAGCGGCCTACGAGCAGTACTTC. As protein: CASSARWGLAAYEQYF.